Below are 19 T cell receptor beta chains sequenced from a single sample in a study of blood T cell repertoires in COVID-19. Only in-frame clones appear in the TCRdb table, and some are missing; sequencing was by immunoSEQ multiplex PCR. The sample holds fewer than 200,000 clones, approximately 80% seen once. Input material: PBMCs or T cells enriched from blood (not recorded which). These receptors all come from a man aged 50-60 years who had recovered from COVID-19.

The genes are TRBV23-1 and TRBJ1-1, with D unclear. TRBV23-1 is an open reading frame whose function is uncertain. This CDR3 has 15 residues. V lost 7 bases, J lost 0 bases, and 15 bases lay in between. CDR3 DNA: TGCGCCAGCACACGAACGGCGGGAGTGAACACTGAAGCTTTCTTT. It specifies CASTRTAGVNTEAFF.

V is TRBV2 and J is TRBJ2-6, with a possible D match to TRBD2 (6 bases). Germline V gene lookup returns CDR1 SNHLY and CDR2 FYNNEI. This CDR3 region has 18 residues. The germline V and J ends were trimmed by 5 bases and 2 bases, with 19 bases remaining between them. The CDR3 loop is CASSTSGAGPAGANVLTF. DNA for the CDR3: TGTGCCAGCAGTACCTCCGGGGCGGGACCTGCTGGGGCCAACGTCCTGACTTTC.

The rearrangement links TRBV7-8 to TRBJ1-3; possible D gene TRBD1, 5 bases. The germline V gene has CDR1 SGHVS and CDR2 FQNEAQ. This CDR3 region has 15 residues. The V end was cut by 6 bases, the J end by 3 bases, with 15 bases between. The CDR3 DNA is TGTGCCAGCAGTTCCGAACGGGGGTTTGGAAACACCATATATTTT. Translation: CASSSERGFGNTIYF.

This chain uses TRBV3-1 (or the pseudogene TRBV3-2) with TRBJ2-7; D is unresolved. There are 12 residues in the CDR3. The V gene lost 1 base and the J gene lost 2 bases, with 3 bases spanning the gap. The V gene's germline CDR1 is LGHDT and CDR2 YNNKEL (reference sequence). This chain's CDR3 is CASSQVTYEQYF. CDR3 in DNA: TGTGCCAGCAGCCAAGTCACCTACGAGCAGTACTTC.

A remark on this clone: At one end the junction does not follow the germline gene, possibly because of a read error. V gene TRBV27 combines with J gene TRBJ1-6, with TRBD1 matching over 9 bases. This CDR3 spans 16 amino acids. The germline CDR1 and CDR2 sequences are MNHEY and SMNVEV (reference sequence). CDR3 sequence: CASRGTGSSYNSPLHF. The CDR3 region has the DNA TGTGCCAGCAGGGGGACAGGGAGCTCCTATAATTCACCCCTCCATTTT.

V is TRBV27 and J is TRBJ1-2; tentative D call: TRBD1 (6 bases). The CDR3 is 15 residues long. Looked up from germline, CDR1 is MNHEY and CDR2 is SMNVEV (reference sequence). V gave up 2 bases and J gave up 4 bases, with 14 bases separating them. CDR3 amino acids: CASSLGEGGAYGYTF. CDR3 bases: TGTGCCAGCAGTTTAGGAGAGGGGGGGGCCTATGGCTACACCTTC.

The V gene is TRBV2, the J gene TRBJ2-5, with 7 bases that match TRBD1. Losses at the gene ends were 4 bases for V and 3 bases for J; bases not matched to a gene: 5. The CDR3 is 14 amino acids. Germline V gene lookup returns CDR1 SNHLY and CDR2 FYNNEI. The CDR3 sequence is CASSVDRAEETQYF. The CDR3 bases are TGTGCCAGCAGTGTAGACAGGGCCGAAGAGACCCAGTACTTC.

This clone was detected only once. The chain uses TRBV14 and TRBJ1-4, with D maybe TRBD1 (6 bases). Germline V gene lookup returns CDR1 SGHDN and CDR2 FVKESK. The CDR3 extends over 16 amino acids. V lost 3 bases, J lost 7 bases, and 18 bases lay in between. The CDR3 DNA is TGTGCCAGCAGCCAGGCGCGGGGGCGCGTGGGTGAAAAACTGTTTTTT. Residues: CASSQARGRVGEKLFF.

V gene TRBV5-1 combines with J gene TRBJ2-7, with TRBD1 matching over 7 bases. This CDR3 region has 14 residues. Germline V gene sequence: CDR1 SGHRS, CDR2 YFSETQ. Trimming took 3 bases from V and 3 from J; bases not matched to a gene: 6. Here the CDR3 DNA reads TGCGCCAGCAGCTCCCGTGGGGACAGCTACGAGCAGTACTTC. This gives the protein CASSSRGDSYEQYF.

The rearrangement joins TRBV19 to TRBJ2-5; the D is unclear. Germline V lookup: CDR1 LNHDA, CDR2 SQIVND (reference sequence). The V end was cut by 5 bases, the J end by 2 bases, with 12 bases between. CDR3 length equals 14 residues. In DNA, the CDR3 is TGTGCCAGTAGTTTTGCCGGGTGGCAAGAGACCCAGTACTTC. Protein: CASSFAGWQETQYF.

The chain recombines TRBV11-2 with TRBJ1-4; D is uncertain. Germline lookup yields CDR1 SGHAT and CDR2 FQNNGV. V lost 5 bases, J lost 0 bases, and 13 bases lay in between. This CDR3 contains 16 residues. The chain's CDR3 is CASSPRGRTTNEKLFF. CDR3 DNA sequence: TGTGCCAGCAGCCCCCGTGGGCGTACAACTAATGAAAAACTGTTTTTT.

The chain carries TRBV11-2 and TRBJ1-2; 12 bases are a match to TRBD1. J was trimmed by 2 bases and V by 5 bases; bases with no gene match: 6. This CDR3 spans 16 amino acids. Germline lookup yields CDR1 SGHAT and CDR2 FQNNGV. As DNA, the CDR3 is TGTGCCAGCAGCATCCGGGACAGGGGGCCCAACTATGGCTACACCTTC. Translating it yields CASSIRDRGPNYGYTF.

The chain has TRBV7-9 and TRBJ2-2, with 13 bases that match TRBD2. CDR1 and CDR2 (germline): SEHNR, FQNEAQ (reference sequence). This CDR3 has 17 amino acids. Trimming cost V 6 bases and J 3 bases; bases outside gene matches: 7. CDR3 region: CASRSLAGGPDTGELFF. CDR3 coding DNA: TGTGCCAGCAGGTCACTAGCGGGGGGGCCTGACACCGGGGAGCTGTTTTTT.

The CDR3 loop reads CASSMGARGSTYGYTF. CDR3 bases: TGTGCCAGCAGCATGGGGGCTCGGGGGAGCACCTATGGCTACACCTTC. This chain connects TRBV5-6 to TRBJ1-2; TRBD1 is a possible D gene (6 bases). CDR1 and CDR2 (germline): SGHDT, YYEEEE. Trimming took off 4 bases at V and 4 bases at J, with 20 bases between the two ends. CDR3 length: 16 amino acids.

This sequence joins TRBV13 and TRBJ2-7; 9 positions match TRBD1. The CDR3 runs to 13 residues. Germline V gene data show CDR1 as PRHDT and CDR2 as FYEKMQ (reference sequence). J lost 7 bases, V lost 6 bases, and 7 bases had no gene match. The CDR3 DNA reads TGTGCCAGCAGAGGGACAGGGTCGAGGGAGCAGTACTTC. It is translated as CASRGTGSREQYF.

V and J are TRBV6-6 and TRBJ2-5, with a tentative D call TRBD2 (6 bases). The CDR3 is 15 residues long. CDR1 and CDR2 from the germline V gene are MNHNY and SVGAGI (reference sequence). V was trimmed by 5 bases and J by 5 bases, leaving 18 bases between them. For the CDR3, the DNA is TGTGCCAGCAGTAGCCTCGGGACTGAGGCGGAGACCCAGTACTTC. It yields the protein CASSSLGTEAETQYF.

In this sample, this clone turned up a few times. V gene TRBV10-1 combines with J gene TRBJ2-7; D not resolved. V shed 5 bases and J shed 4 bases, with 15 bases lying between them. This CDR3 has 14 amino acids. Germline CDR1 and CDR2: WNHNN and SYGVQD (reference sequence). DNA of the CDR3: TGCGCCAGCAGTCCGACATTTTCCCAATACGAGCAGTACTTC. It encodes CASSPTFSQYEQYF.

The gene calls are TRBV27 and TRBJ1-3; the D gene is possibly TRBD1 (5 bases). The length of the CDR3 is 16 residues. Germline assignment: CDR1 MNHEY and CDR2 SMNVEV (reference sequence). V was trimmed by 3 bases and J by 1 base, leaving 13 bases between them. In DNA form, the CDR3 reads TGTGCCAGCAGTTTGAGAGGGGAGGTTTCTGGAAACACCATATATTTT. Translated, it gives CASSLRGEVSGNTIYF.

The V call is TRBV3-1 (or the pseudogene TRBV3-2), the J call TRBJ2-4; TRBD2 matches 7 bases. This CDR3 comprises 14 residues. Unmatched junction bases numbered 7, after V lost 0 bases and J lost 11 bases. Germline-derived CDR1 and CDR2 are LGHDT and YNNKEL (reference sequence). CDR3 DNA: TGTGCCAGCAGCCAAGAAGCGGGGACCCGCTTTCAGTACTTC. Protein sequence: CASSQEAGTRFQYF.